This T cell receptor (beta chain) was sequenced during a study of T cells in Graves' hyperthyroidism and ophthalmopathy. This clonotype appeared many times. It was RNA transcripts that yielded the amplified TCR beta CDR3 regions. Using the HTBI primer set, a first-round RT-PCR was run on the TCR CDR3. Via MiXCR, TCRdb re-called the multiplex PCR reads, giving one row per CDR3 protein. Seen here are some 800,000 distinct CDR3 sequences, 35% to 45% observed once, and the top ten hold approximately 8.7%. Lactation, pregnancy, other autoimmune disease or uncontrolled infection led to exclusion of patients. This sequence was found in a man younger than 35 with Graves' hyperthyroidism. The sequencing input was blood.

The CDR3 DNA reads TGCGCCAGCAGCCGGGACACCAATTCACCCCTCCACTTT. Residues: CASSRDTNSPLHF. The chain has TRBV10-1 and TRBJ1-6, with a weak D call TRBD1 (6 bases). Germline CDR1 and CDR2: WNHNN and SYGVQD (reference sequence). Between the trimmed V and J ends, which lost 6 bases and 7 bases, there was a span of 10 bases. The CDR3 covers 13 residues.